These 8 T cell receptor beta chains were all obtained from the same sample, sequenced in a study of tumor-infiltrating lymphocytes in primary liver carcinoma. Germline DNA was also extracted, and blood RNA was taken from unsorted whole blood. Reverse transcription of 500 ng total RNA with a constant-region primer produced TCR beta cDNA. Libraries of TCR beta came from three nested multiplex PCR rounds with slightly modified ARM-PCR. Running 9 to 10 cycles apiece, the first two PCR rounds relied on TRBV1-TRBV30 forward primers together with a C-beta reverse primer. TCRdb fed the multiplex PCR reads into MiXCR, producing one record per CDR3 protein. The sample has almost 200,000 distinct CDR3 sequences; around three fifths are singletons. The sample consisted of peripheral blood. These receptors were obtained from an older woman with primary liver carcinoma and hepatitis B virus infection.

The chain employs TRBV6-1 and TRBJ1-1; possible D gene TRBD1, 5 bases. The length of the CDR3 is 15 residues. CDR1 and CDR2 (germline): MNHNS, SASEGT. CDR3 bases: TGTGTCAGTAGTGCCCCCGGGGGACTTCGCGATGGGGCTTTCTTT. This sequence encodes CVSSAPGGLRDGAFF.

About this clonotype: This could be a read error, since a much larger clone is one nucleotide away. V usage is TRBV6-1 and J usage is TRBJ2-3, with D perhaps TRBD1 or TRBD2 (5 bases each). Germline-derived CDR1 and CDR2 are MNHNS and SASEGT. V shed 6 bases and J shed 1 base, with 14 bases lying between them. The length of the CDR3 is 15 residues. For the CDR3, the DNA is TGTGCCAGCAGACTAGACAGAACAGGCACAGATACGCAGTATTTT. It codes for CASRLDRTGTDTQYF.

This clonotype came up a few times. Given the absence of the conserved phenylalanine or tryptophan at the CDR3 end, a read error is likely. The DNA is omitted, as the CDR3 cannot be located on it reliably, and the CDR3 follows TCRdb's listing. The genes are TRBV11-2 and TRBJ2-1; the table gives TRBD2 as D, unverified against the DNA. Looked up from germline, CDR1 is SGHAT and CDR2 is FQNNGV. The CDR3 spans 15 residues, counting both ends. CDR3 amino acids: CASSLGGGRLGEQSL.

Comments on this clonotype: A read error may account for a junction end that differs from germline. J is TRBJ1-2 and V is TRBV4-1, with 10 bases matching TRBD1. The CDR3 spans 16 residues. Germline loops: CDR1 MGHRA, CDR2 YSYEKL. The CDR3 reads CASNQDFGQGVYDYTF. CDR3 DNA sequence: TGCGCCAGCAACCAAGATTTTGGACAGGGGGTTTATGACTACACCTTC.

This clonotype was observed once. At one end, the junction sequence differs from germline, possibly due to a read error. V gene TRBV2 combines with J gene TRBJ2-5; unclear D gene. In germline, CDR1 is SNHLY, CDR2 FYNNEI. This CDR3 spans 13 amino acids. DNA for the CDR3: TGTGCCAGTAGTGAACGCGGCGGAGAGACCCAGTACTTC. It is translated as CASSERGGETQYF.

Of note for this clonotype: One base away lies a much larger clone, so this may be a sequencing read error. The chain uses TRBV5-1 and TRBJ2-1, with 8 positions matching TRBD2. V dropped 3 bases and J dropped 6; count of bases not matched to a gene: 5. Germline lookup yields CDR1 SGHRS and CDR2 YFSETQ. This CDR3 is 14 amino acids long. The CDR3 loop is CASSYGGAFNEQFF. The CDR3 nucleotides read TGCGCCAGCAGCTACGGGGGGGCCTTCAATGAGCAGTTCTTC.

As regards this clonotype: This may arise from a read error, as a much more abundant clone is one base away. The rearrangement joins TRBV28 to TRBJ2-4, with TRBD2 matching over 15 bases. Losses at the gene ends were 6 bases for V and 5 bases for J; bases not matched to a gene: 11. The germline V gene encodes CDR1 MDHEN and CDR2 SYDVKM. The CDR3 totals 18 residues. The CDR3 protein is CASSPGLAGGFGENIQYF. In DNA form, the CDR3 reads TGTGCCAGCAGCCCAGGACTAGCGGGAGGGTTTGGCGAAAACATTCAGTACTTC. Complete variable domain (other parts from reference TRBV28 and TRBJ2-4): DVKVTQSSRYLVKRTGEKVFLECVQDMDHENMFWYRQDPGLGLRLIYFSYDVKMKEKGDIPEGYSVSREKKERFSLILESASTNQTSMYLCASSPGLAGGFGENIQYFGAGTRLSVL.

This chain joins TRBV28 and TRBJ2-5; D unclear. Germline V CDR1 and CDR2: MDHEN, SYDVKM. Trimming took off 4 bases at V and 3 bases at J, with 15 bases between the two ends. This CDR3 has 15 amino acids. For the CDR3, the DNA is TGTGCCAGCAGTTCCCCGGACCAGAGGAAAGAGACCCAGTACTTC. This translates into CASSSPDQRKETQYF.